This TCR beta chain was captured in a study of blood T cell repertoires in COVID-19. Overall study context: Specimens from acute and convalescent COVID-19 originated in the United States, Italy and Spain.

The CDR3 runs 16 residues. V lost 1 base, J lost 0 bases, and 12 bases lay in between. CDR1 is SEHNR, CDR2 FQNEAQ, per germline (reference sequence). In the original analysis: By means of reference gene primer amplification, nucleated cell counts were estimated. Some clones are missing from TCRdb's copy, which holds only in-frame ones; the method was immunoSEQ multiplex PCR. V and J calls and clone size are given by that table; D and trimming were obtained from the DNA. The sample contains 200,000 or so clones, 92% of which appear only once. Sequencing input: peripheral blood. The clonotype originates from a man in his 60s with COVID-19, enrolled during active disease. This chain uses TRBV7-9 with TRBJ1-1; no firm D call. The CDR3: CASSLGSGVMNTEAFF. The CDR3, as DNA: TGTGCCAGCAGCTTAGGGTCTGGAGTCATGAACACTGAAGCTTTCTTT. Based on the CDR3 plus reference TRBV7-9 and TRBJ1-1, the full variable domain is DTGVSQNPRHKITKRGQNVTFRCDPISEHNRLYWYRQTLGQGPEFLTYFQNEAQLEKSRLLSDRFSAERPKGSFSTLEIQRTEQGDSAMYLCASSLGSGVMNTEAFFGQGTRLTVV.